This T cell receptor beta chain comes out of a study of T cells in Graves' hyperthyroidism and ophthalmopathy. Study information: Peripheral blood specimens were obtained at initial diagnosis, prior to any treatment. Overall study results and limits: Stable hyperthyroidism was separated from ophthalmopathy by a model based on 13 V-J features.

The CDR3 is 16 amino acids. Germline trimming cut 4 bases from V and 3 bases from J; bases unmatched to any gene: 3. Germline assignment: CDR1 SGHTA and CDR2 FQGTGA. An absence of ophthalmopathy progression within 18 months meant stable Graves' hyperthyroidism. More than 8 ml fresh peripheral blood yielded the PBMCs. Details on this clonotype: Its specificity is not known.

TCR beta CDR3 regions were amplified from RNA transcripts. An initial round of RT-PCR targeting the TCR CDR3 relied on the HTBI primer set. MiXCR, applied by TCRdb to the multiplex PCR reads, yields one record per CDR3 protein. The sample records 600,000 to 800,000 distinct CDR3 sequences, 35% being singletons. The sample was blood. The TCR comes from a woman in her thirties or forties with Graves' hyperthyroidism. The V call is TRBV7-3, the J call TRBJ2-6; 10 bases align to TRBD1. The CDR3 is CASSSGQGYGANVLTF. CDR3 DNA sequence: TGTGCCAGCAGCTCGGGACAGGGGTATGGGGCCAACGTCCTGACTTTC.